This TCR beta chain was documented in a study of blood T cell repertoires in COVID-19. By share of the sample, this clone is medium-sized. In the authors' workflow: For nucleated cells, counts were estimated from reference gene primer amplification. TCRdb's table, derived via immunoSEQ multiplex PCR, lists solely in-frame clones and lacks some. That table gives V, J and clone size, and the DNA gave D and trimming. The table shows about 44,000 clones, with approximately 86% occurring only once. This CDR3 has 14 amino acids. Sequences were obtained from peripheral blood. The J gene is TRBJ2-4, the V gene TRBV21-1; the D call of TRBD2 is as the table states it, not checked on the DNA. TRBV21-1 is termed a pseudogene. This clonotype originated in a woman in her 70s with acute or convalescent COVID-19. CDR3 sequence reads: CASPAFRSGNIQYF. The CDR3 DNA sequence: TGTGCCAGCCCAGCCTTCCGGAGCGGAAACATTCAGTACTTC.